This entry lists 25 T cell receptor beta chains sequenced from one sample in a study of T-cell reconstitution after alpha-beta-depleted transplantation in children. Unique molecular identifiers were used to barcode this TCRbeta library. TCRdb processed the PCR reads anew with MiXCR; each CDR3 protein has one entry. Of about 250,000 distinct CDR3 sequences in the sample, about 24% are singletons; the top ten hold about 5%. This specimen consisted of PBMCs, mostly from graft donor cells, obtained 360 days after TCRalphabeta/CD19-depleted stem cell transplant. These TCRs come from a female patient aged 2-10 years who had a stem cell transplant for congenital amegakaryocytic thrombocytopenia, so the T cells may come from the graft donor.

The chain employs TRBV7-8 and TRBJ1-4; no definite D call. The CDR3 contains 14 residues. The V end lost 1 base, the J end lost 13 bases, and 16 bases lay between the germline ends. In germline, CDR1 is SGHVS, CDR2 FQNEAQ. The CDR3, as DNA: TGTGCCAGCAGCTTAGATGGCAGCCCGGTGGGACTGTTTTTT. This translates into CASSLDGSPVGLFF.

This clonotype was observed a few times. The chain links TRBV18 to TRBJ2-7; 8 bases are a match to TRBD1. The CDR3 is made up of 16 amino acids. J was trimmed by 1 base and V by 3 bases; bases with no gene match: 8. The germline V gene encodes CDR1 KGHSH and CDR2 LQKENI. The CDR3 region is CASSPGTGPLSYEQYF. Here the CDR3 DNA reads TGTGCCAGCTCACCCGGGACAGGTCCCCTATCCTACGAGCAGTACTTC.

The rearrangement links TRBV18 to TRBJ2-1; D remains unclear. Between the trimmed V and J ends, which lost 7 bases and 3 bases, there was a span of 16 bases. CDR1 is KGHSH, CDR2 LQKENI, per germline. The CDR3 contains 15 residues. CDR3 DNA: TGTGCCAGCTTTCGCCACGTCTCCAACTACAATGAGCAGTTCTTC. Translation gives CASFRHVSNYNEQFF.

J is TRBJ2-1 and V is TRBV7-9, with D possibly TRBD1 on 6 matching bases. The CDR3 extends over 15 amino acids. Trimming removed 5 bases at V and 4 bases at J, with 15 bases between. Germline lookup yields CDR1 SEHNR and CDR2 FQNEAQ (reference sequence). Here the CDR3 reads CASSHHRTAYNEQFF. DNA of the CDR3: TGTGCCAGCAGCCACCACCGGACAGCGTACAATGAGCAGTTCTTC.

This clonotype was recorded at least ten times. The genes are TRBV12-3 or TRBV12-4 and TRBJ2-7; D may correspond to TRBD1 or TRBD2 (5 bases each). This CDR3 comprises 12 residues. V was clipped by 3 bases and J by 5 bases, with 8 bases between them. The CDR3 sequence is CASSLGEDEQYF. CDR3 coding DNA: TGTGCCAGCAGTTTGGGGGAAGACGAGCAGTACTTC.

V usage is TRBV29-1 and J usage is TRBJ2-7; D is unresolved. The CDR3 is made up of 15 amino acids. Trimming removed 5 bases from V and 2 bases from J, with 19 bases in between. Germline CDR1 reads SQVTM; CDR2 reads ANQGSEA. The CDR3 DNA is TGCAGCGTTCTCGGAAGTGAATTCAACCCCTACGAGCAGTACTTC. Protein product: CSVLGSEFNPYEQYF.

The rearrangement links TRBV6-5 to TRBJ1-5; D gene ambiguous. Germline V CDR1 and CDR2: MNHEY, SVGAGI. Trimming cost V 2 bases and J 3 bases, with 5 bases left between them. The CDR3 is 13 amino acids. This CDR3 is CASSYTHNQPQHF. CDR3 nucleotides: TGTGCCAGCAGTTACACTCACAATCAGCCCCAGCATTTT.

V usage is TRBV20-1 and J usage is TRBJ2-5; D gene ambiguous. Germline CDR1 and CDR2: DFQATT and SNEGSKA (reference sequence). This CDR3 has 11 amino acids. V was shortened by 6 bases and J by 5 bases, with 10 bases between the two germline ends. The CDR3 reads CSAQFVETQYF. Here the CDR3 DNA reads TGCAGTGCGCAATTTGTTGAGACCCAGTACTTC.

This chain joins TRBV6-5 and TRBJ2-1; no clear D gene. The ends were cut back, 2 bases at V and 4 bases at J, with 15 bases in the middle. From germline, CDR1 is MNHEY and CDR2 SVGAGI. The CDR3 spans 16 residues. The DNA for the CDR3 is TGTGCCAGCAGTTACGTCCGTCCCATCGTGTACAATGAGCAGTTCTTC. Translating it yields CASSYVRPIVYNEQFF.

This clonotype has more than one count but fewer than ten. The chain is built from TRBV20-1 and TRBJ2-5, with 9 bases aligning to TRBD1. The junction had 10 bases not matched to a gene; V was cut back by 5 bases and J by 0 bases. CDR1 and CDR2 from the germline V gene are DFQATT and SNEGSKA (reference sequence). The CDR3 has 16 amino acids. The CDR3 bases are TGCAGTGCTCTACCTTGGACAGGGGAAAACCAAGAGACCCAGTACTTC. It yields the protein CSALPWTGENQETQYF.

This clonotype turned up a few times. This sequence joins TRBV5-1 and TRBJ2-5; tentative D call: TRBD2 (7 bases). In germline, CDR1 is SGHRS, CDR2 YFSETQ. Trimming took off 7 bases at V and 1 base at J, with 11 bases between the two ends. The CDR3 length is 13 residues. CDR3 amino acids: CASRGASQETQYF. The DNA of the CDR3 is TGCGCCAGCCGGGGGGCCTCCCAAGAGACCCAGTACTTC.

CDR3 sequence: CSAIPGTSGEQYF. CDR3 in DNA: TGCAGTGCTATCCCCGGGACTAGCGGCGAGCAGTACTTC. J is TRBJ2-7 and V is TRBV20-1, with 11 bases matching TRBD2. Trimming took 4 bases from V and 6 from J; bases not matched to a gene: 5. This CDR3 has 13 residues. From germline, CDR1 is DFQATT and CDR2 SNEGSKA (reference sequence).

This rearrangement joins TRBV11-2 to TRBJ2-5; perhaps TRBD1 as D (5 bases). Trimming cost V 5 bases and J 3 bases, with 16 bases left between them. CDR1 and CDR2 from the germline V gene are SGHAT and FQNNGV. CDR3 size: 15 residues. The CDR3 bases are TGTGCCAGCAGCACCGCACAGGTATCCGAAGAGACCCAGTACTTC. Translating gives CASSTAQVSEETQYF.

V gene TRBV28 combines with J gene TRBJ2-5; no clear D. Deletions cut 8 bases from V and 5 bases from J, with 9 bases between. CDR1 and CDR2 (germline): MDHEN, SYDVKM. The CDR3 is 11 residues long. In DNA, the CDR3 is TGTGCCAGCCCTTCCCCCGAGACCCAGTACTTC. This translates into CASPSPETQYF.

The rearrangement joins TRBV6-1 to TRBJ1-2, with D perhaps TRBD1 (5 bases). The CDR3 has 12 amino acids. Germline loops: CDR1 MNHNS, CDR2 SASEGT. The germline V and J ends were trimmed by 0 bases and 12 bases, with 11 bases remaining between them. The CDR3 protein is CASSEADTLNTF. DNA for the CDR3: TGTGCCAGCAGTGAAGCGGACACCCTAAACACCTTC.

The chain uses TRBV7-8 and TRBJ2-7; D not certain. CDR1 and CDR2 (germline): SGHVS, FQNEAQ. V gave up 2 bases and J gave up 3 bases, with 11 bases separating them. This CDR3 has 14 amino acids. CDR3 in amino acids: CASSLSPAYYEQYF. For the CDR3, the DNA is TGTGCCAGCAGCTTAAGTCCAGCCTACTACGAGCAGTACTTC.

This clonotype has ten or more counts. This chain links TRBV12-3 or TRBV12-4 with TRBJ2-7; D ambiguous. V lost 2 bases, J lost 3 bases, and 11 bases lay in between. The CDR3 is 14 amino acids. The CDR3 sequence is CASSLRAELYEQYF. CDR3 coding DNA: TGTGCCAGCAGTTTAAGGGCAGAACTCTACGAGCAGTACTTC.

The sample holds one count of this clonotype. The CDR3 spells CASSQRAFTPLHF. DNA of the CDR3: TGTGCCAGCAGCCAAAGGGCATTCACGCCCCTCCACTTT. The chain employs TRBV3-1 and TRBJ1-6; D is undetermined. V shed 2 bases and J shed 13 bases, with 12 bases lying between them. Germline V gene lookup returns CDR1 LGHDT and CDR2 YNNKEL (reference sequence). The CDR3 covers 13 residues.

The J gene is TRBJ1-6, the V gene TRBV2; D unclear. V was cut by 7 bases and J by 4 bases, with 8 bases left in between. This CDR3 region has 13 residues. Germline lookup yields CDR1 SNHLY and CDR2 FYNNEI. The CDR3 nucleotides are TGTGCCAGCATCGACGGTTATAATTCACCCCTCCACTTT. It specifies CASIDGYNSPLHF.

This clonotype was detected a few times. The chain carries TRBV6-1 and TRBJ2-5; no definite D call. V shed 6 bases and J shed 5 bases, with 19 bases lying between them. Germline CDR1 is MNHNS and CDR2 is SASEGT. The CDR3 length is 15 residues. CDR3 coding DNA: TGTGCCAGCAGCAACGGACCTAGGGTCGGGGAGACCCAGTACTTC. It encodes CASSNGPRVGETQYF.

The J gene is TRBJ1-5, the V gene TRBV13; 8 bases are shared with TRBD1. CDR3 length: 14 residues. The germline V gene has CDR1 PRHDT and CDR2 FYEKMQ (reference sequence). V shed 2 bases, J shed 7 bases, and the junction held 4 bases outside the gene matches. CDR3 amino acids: CASSLNSGGQPQHF. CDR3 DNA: TGTGCCAGCAGCTTAAATTCAGGGGGCCAGCCCCAGCATTTT.

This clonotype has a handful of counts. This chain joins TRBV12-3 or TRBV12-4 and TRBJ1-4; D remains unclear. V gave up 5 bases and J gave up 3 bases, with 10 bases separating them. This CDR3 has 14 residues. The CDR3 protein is CASSIGMANEKLFF. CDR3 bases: TGTGCCAGCAGTATCGGCATGGCTAATGAAAAACTGTTTTTT.

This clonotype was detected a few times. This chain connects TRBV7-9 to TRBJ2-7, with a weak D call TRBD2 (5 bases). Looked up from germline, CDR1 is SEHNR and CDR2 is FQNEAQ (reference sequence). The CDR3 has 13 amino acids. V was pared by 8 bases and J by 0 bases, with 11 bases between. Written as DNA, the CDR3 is TGTGCCAGCTCCAACGGGATCTCCTACGAGCAGTACTTC. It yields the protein CASSNGISYEQYF.

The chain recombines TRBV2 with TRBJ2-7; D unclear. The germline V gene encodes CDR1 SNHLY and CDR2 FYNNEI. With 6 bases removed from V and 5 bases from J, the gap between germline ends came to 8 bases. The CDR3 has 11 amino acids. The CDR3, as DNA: TGTGCCAGCAGCGTGCCTGACGAGCAGTACTTC. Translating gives CASSVPDEQYF. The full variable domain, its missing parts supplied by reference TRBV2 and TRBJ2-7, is EPEVTQTPSHQVTQMGQEVILRCVPISNHLYFYWYRQILGQKVEFLVSFYNNEISEKSEIFDDQFSVERPDGSNFTLKIRSTKLEDSAMYFCASSVPDEQYFGPGTRLTVT.

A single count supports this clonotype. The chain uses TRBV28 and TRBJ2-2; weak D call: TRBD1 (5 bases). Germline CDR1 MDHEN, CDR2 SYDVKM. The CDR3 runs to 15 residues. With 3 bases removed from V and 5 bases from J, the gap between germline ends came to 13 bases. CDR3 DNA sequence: TGTGCCAGCAGTTTTCGACAGTTTGTGACCGGGGAGCTGTTTTTT. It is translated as CASSFRQFVTGELFF.